Listed below are T cell receptor beta chains from one sample, sequenced in a study of OX40 agonist ivuxolimab in advanced cancers. Method: immunoSEQ multiplex PCR; TCRdb's copy keeps in-frame clones and lacks some. The top ten clones hold roughly 6.7% of a sample with 45,000 to 60,000 clones, 80% to 90% of them seen once. The source material was CD4+ or CD8+ T cells sorted from blood, sampled in a trial of the OX40 agonist ivuxolimab. These receptors were collected from an adult with an advanced solid tumor such as melanoma, head and neck, liver or kidney cancer. Both conserved end residues are part of each CDR3. Fields, in order: clone size, D gene, V gene, J gene, CDR3 protein, CDR3 DNA. The D gene is left open where the match is weak. Size is omitted from some rows. Given values are once, few, many or a class for expanded clones.

abundance: -; d_gene: TRBD1; v_gene: TRBV7-8; j_gene: TRBJ2-7; CDR3aa: CASSLGRFGTGTYEQYF; CDR3nt: TGTGCCAGCAGCTTAGGTCGCTTTGGGACAGGGACCTACGAGCAGTACTTC
abundance: -; d_gene: -; v_gene: TRBV30; j_gene: TRBJ2-7; CDR3aa: CAWGQGYEQYF; CDR3nt: TGTGCCTGGGGGCAGGGCTACGAGCAGTACTTC
abundance: -; d_gene: -; v_gene: TRBV28; j_gene: TRBJ1-1; CDR3aa: CASSLWDSNTEAFF; CDR3nt: TGTGCCAGCAGTTTATGGGACAGTAACACTGAAGCTTTCTTT
abundance: -; d_gene: -; v_gene: TRBV6-1; j_gene: TRBJ1-5; CDR3aa: CASSEVGGGIQPQHF; CDR3nt: TGTGCCAGCAGTGAAGTAGGTGGGGGAATTCAGCCCCAGCATTTT
abundance: -; d_gene: TRBD1; v_gene: TRBV6-6; j_gene: TRBJ1-3; CDR3aa: CASSVQGDTIYF; CDR3nt: TGTGCCAGCAGTGTCCAGGGGGACACCATATATTTT
abundance: once; d_gene: TRBD1; v_gene: TRBV5-5; j_gene: TRBJ1-5; CDR3aa: CASSSGQPGSNQPQHF; CDR3nt: TGTGCCAGCAGCTCGGGACAGCCGGGGAGCAATCAGCCCCAGCATTTT
abundance: once; d_gene: -; v_gene: TRBV7-2; j_gene: TRBJ1-2; CDR3aa: CASSRRQAVPGGYTF; CDR3nt: TGTGCCAGCAGCCGAAGACAGGCCGTACCTGGTGGCTACACCTTC
abundance: -; d_gene: -; v_gene: TRBV6-4; j_gene: TRBJ2-1; CDR3aa: CASSDSWAPENEQFF; CDR3nt: TGTGCCAGCAGTGACTCCTGGGCCCCCGAGAATGAGCAGTTCTTC
abundance: -; d_gene: -; v_gene: TRBV6-6; j_gene: TRBJ1-6; CDR3aa: CASSYRQGNNSPLHF; CDR3nt: TGTGCCAGCAGTTACCGGCAGGGTAATAATTCACCCCTCCACTTT
abundance: -; d_gene: -; v_gene: TRBV27; j_gene: TRBJ1-4; CDR3aa: CASRNSATNEKLFF; CDR3nt: TGTGCCAGCAGAAACTCAGCAACTAATGAAAAACTGTTTTTT
abundance: -; d_gene: TRBD1; v_gene: TRBV19; j_gene: TRBJ1-2; CDR3aa: CASSPTGGLKGYTF; CDR3nt: TGTGCCAGTAGTCCGACAGGGGGCCTGAAAGGCTACACCTTC